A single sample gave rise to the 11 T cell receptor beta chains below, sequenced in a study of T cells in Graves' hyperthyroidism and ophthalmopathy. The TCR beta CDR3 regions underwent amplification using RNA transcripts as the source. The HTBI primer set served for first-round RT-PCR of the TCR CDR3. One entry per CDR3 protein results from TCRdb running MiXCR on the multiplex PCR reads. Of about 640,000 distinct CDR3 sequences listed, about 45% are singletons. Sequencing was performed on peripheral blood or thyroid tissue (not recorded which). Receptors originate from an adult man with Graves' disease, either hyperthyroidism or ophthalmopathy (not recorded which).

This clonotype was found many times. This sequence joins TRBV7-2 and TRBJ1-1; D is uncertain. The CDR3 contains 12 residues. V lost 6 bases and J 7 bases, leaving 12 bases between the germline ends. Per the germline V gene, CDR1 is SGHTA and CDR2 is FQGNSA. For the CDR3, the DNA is TGTGCCAGCAGTCGTATGACAAGTGAAGCTTTCTTT. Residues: CASSRMTSEAFF.

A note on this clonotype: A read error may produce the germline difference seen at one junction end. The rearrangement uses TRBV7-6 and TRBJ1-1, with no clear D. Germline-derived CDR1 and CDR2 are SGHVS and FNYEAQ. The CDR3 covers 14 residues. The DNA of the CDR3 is TGTGCCGGCAGCCCAAGCACAGAGAACACTGAAGCTTTCTTT. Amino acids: CAGSPSTENTEAFF. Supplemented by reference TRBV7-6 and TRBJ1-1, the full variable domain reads GAGVSQSPRYKVTKRGQDVALRCDPISGHVSLYWYRQALGQGPEFLTYFNYEAQQDKSGLPNDRFSAERPEGSISTLTIQRTEQRDSAMYRCAGSPSTENTEAFFGQGTRLTVV.

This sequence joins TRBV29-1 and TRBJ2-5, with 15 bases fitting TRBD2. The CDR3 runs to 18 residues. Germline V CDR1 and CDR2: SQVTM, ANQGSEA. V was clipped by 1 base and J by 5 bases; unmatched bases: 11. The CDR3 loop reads CSVEVSGLAGGSLETQYF. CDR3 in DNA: TGCAGCGTTGAAGTCTCGGGACTAGCGGGGGGCAGTTTGGAGACCCAGTACTTC.

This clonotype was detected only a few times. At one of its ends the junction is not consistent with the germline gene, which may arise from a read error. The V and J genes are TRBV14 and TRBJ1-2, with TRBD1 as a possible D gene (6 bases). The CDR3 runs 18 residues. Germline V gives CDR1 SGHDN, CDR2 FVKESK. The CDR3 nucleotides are TGCGCCAGCAGCCAATGGCAAGGACAGACGACAGCTAACTATGGCTACACCTTC. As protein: CASSQWQGQTTANYGYTF.

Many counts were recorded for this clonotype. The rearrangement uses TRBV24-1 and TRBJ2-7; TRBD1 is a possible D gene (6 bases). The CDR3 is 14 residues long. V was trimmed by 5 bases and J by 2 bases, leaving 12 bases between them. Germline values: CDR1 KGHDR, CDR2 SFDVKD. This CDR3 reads CATSGAGETYEQYF. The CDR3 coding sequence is TGTGCCACCAGTGGGGCAGGGGAAACCTACGAGCAGTACTTC.

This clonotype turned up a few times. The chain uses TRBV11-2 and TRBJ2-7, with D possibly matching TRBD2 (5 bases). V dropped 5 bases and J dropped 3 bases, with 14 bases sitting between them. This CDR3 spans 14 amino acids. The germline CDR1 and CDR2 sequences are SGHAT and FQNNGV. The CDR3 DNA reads TGTGCCAGCAGCCTCTCCCCAGCGGTCTACGAGCAGTACTTC. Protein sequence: CASSLSPAVYEQYF.

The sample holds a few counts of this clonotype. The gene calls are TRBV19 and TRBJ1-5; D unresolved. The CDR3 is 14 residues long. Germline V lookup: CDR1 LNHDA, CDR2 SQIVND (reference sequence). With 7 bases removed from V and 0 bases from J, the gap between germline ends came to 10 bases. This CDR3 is CASKHPYSNQPQHF. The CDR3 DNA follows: TGTGCCAGTAAACACCCTTATAGCAATCAGCCCCAGCATTTT. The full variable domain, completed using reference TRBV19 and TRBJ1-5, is DGGITQSPKYLFRKEGQNVTLSCEQNLNHDAMYWYRQDPGQGLRLIYYSQIVNDFQKGDIAEGYSVSREKKESFPLTVTSAQKNPTAFYLCASKHPYSNQPQHFGDGTRLSIL.

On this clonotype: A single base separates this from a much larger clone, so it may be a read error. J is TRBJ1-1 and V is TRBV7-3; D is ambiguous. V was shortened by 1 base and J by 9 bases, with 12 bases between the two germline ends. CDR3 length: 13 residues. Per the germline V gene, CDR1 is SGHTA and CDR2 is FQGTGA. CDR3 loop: CASSLNDATQAFF. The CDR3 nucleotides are TGTGCCAGCAGCTTAAACGACGCAACTCAAGCTTTCTTT.

The CDR3 coding sequence is TGTGCCAGCAGGGCCGGGACAGGGGGGAGAATGCGTAACGGGAAGTACTTC. It codes for CASRAGTGGRMRNGKYF. The chain couples TRBV7-9 to TRBJ2-7, with 11 bases that match TRBD1. In germline, CDR1 is SEHNR, CDR2 FQNEAQ (reference sequence). V lost 6 bases to trimming and J lost 11 bases; unmatched junction nucleotides: 21. The CDR3 spans 17 residues.

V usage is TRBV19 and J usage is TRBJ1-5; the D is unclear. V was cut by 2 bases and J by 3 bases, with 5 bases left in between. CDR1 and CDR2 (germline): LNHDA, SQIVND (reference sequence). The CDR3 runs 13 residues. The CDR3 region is CASSIIDNQPQHF. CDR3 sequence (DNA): TGTGCCAGTAGTATAATTGACAATCAGCCCCAGCATTTT.

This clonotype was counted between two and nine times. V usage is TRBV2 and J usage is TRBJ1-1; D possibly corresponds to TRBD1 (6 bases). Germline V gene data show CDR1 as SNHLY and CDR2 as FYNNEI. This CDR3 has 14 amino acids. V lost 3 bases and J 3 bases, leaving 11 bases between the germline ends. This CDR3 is CASSDSPGDTEAFF. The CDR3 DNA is TGTGCCAGCAGTGACTCACCAGGGGACACTGAAGCTTTCTTT.